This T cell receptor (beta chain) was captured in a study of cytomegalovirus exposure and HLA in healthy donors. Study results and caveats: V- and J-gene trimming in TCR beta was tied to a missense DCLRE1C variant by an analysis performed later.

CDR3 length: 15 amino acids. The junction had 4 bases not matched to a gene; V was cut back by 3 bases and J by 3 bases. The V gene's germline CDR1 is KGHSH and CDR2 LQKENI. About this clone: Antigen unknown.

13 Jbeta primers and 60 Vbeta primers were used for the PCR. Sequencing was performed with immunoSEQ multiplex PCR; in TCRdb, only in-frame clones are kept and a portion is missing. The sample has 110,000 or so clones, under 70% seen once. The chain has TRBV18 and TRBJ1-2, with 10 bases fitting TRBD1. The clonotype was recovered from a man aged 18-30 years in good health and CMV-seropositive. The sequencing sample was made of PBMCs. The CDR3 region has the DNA TGTGCCAGCTCACCGTATGGGACAGGGGACTATGGCTACACCTTC. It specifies CASSPYGTGDYGYTF.